The next 27 T cell receptor beta chains were all read from a single sample in a study of regulatory T cells in long-lasting Graves disease. Regarding time point: newly diagnosed GD, antithyroid drugs for less than 3 months. TCR sequences were obtained from RNA taken from PBMCs. HTBI primers from iRepertoire and Arm-PCR of CDR3 regions yielded the TCR beta libraries. One entry per CDR3 protein, called by TCRdb with MiXCR from the multiplex PCR reads. The sample consists of some 330,000 distinct CDR3 sequences, approximately 12% of them appearing once. The sample also formed part of further work on T cells in Graves' hyperthyroidism and ophthalmopathy.

The source material was peripheral blood mononuclear cells (PBMCs), sampled at new diagnosis, from a patient treated with antithyroid drugs. Source of these receptors: a woman aged 18 to 35 with Graves disease.

This clonotype appeared a few times. A much larger clone lies one base from this, so it may be a read error. The gene calls are TRBV29-1 and TRBJ2-3; tentative D call: TRBD2 (6 bases). The length of the CDR3 is 14 residues. Trimming took off 1 base at V and 4 bases at J, with 12 bases between the two ends. CDR1 and CDR2 (germline): SQVTM, ANQGSEA. CDR3 protein: CSVEGGPGADTQYF. For the CDR3, the DNA is TGCAGCGTTGAAGGTGGCCCGGGGGCAGATACGCAGTATTTT.

This clonotype was recorded a few times. The chain carries TRBV18 and TRBJ2-7; D gene unclear. Between the trimmed V and J ends, which lost 3 bases and 6 bases, there was a span of 24 bases. This CDR3 comprises 17 residues. Looked up from germline, CDR1 is KGHSH and CDR2 is LQKENI. CDR3 sequence (DNA): TGTGCCAGCTCACCTCCTGCCCCAAGACACGGACCCCTCGAGCAGTACTTC. Protein sequence: CASSPPAPRHGPLEQYF.

This clonotype was recorded many times. The J gene is TRBJ1-2, the V gene TRBV10-3; D gene uncertain. Germline V gene data show CDR1 as ENHRY and CDR2 as SYGVKD. The CDR3 extends over 13 amino acids. The V end was cut by 2 bases, the J end by 6 bases, with 10 bases between. CDR3 DNA: TGTGCCATCAGTGAGAGCGGCCGTGATGGCTACACCTTC. Encoded protein: CAISESGRDGYTF.

There are a few counts of this clonotype. A much larger clone differs from this one at a single base, so this may be a read error. This sequence joins TRBV7-2 and TRBJ2-3, with TRBD2 identical over 9 bases. CDR3 size: 16 residues. Germline CDR1 reads SGHTA; CDR2 reads FQGNSA. V was pared by 4 bases and J by 3 bases, with 8 bases of the junction left unmatched. The CDR3 nucleotides are TGTGCCAGCAGCTCCCAGCGGGGGGCGCGGACAGATACGCAGTATTTT. Residues: CASSSQRGARTDTQYF. Based on the CDR3 plus reference TRBV7-2 and TRBJ2-3, the full variable domain is GAGVSQSPSNKVTEKGKDVELRCDPISGHTALYWYRQSLGQGLEFLIYFQGNSAPDKSGLPSDRFSAERTGGSVSTLTIQRTQQEDSAVYLCASSSQRGARTDTQYFGPGTRLTVL.

The sample holds many counts of this clonotype. V and J are TRBV6-1 and TRBJ1-3; maybe TRBD1 (5 bases). The V gene lost 6 bases and the J gene lost 0 bases, with 15 bases spanning the gap. This CDR3 region has 16 residues. Germline values: CDR1 MNHNS, CDR2 SASEGT. The CDR3 nucleotides read TGTGCCAGCAGCACCCGGACACTTTCCTCTGGAAACACCATATATTTT. It translates to CASSTRTLSSGNTIYF.

This clonotype was recorded a few times. The rearrangement joins TRBV7-2 to TRBJ2-1; D ambiguous. This CDR3 has 18 amino acids. Germline CDR1 and CDR2: SGHTA and FQGNSA. Trimming took 2 bases from V and 6 from J, leaving 23 bases between them. This CDR3 reads CASSLLPRRTIRGNEQFF. The CDR3 coding sequence is TGTGCCAGCAGCTTACTACCTCGGCGGACCATCCGAGGCAATGAGCAGTTCTTC.

J is TRBJ1-1 and V is TRBV5-5; possible D gene TRBD1, 5 bases. This CDR3 region has 15 residues. The V gene lost 3 bases and the J gene lost 6 bases, with 18 bases spanning the gap. Germline lookup yields CDR1 SGHKS and CDR2 YYEKEE (reference sequence). Written as DNA, the CDR3 is TGTGCCAGCAGCTCGGGCCCAGGGTCTGTACCTGAAGCTTTCTTT. It translates to CASSSGPGSVPEAFF. Full variable domain (outside the CDR3, taken from reference TRBV5-5 and TRBJ1-1): DAGVTQSPTHLIKTRGQQVTLRCSPISGHKSVSWYQQVLGQGPQFIFQYYEKEERGRGNFPDRFSARQFPNYSSELNVNALLLGDSALYLCASSSGPGSVPEAFFGQGTRLTVV.

This clonotype was counted ten times or more. The chain couples TRBV3-2 to TRBJ2-1; TRBD1 is the table's D call, not checked against the DNA. TRBV3-2 corresponds to a pseudogene. This CDR3 spans 19 amino acids. CDR3 in DNA: TGTGCCAGCAGTCAGAACGGACAGGGGGCCTCCAGCTCCTACAATGAGCAGTTCTTC. Encoded protein: CASSQNGQGASSSYNEQFF.

This clonotype occurred a few times. The chain joins TRBV7-9 to TRBJ1-1; D gene ambiguous. This CDR3 comprises 14 residues. Germline values: CDR1 SEHNR, CDR2 FQNEAQ (reference sequence). V lost 3 bases to trimming and J lost 0 bases, with 8 bases between them. CDR3 nucleotides: TGTGCCAGCAGCTTGACATTTTTGAACACTGAAGCTTTCTTT. This translates into CASSLTFLNTEAFF.

This clonotype was seen only a few times. The chain combines TRBV3-1 with TRBJ1-2; D remains unclear. V was pared by 2 bases and J by 2 bases, with 6 bases between. Looked up from germline, CDR1 is LGHDT and CDR2 is YNNKEL (reference sequence). CDR3 length: 13 amino acids. The DNA of the CDR3 is TGTGCCAGCAGCCAATCAGAAAACTATGGCTACACCTTC. Its protein is CASSQSENYGYTF.

This clonotype has just one count. The genes are TRBV4-1 and TRBJ2-6; 8 bases are a match to TRBD1. Looked up from germline, CDR1 is MGHRA and CDR2 is YSYEKL. This CDR3 comprises 18 residues. V lost 4 bases, J lost 0 bases, and 8 bases stayed unmatched. Here the CDR3 reads CASSPTGQAPSGANVLTF. The CDR3 bases are TGCGCCAGCAGCCCCACGGGACAGGCCCCCTCTGGGGCCAACGTCCTGACTTTC.

This clonotype was picked up many times. J is TRBJ1-5 and V is TRBV28; D remains ambiguous. V lost 7 bases and J 5 bases, leaving 15 bases between the germline ends. The germline V gene encodes CDR1 MDHEN and CDR2 SYDVKM. The CDR3 is made up of 14 amino acids. The CDR3 nucleotides read TGTGCCAGCACTTCCTCGGGTCGCGATCAGCCCCAGCATTTT. It yields the protein CASTSSGRDQPQHF. Full variable domain (missing parts from reference TRBV28 and TRBJ1-5): DVKVTQSSRYLVKRTGEKVFLECVQDMDHENMFWYRQDPGLGLRLIYFSYDVKMKEKGDIPEGYSVSREKKERFSLILESASTNQTSMYLCASTSSGRDQPQHFGDGTRLSIL.

This clonotype has ten or more counts. The chain combines TRBV3-1 with TRBJ2-3; 11 bases agree with TRBD2. CDR1 is LGHDT, CDR2 YNNKEL, per germline (reference sequence). Germline trimming cut 3 bases from V and 5 bases from J; bases unmatched to any gene: 16. This CDR3 is built from 19 residues. The CDR3 loop is CASSHPGGSGGAPVDTQYF. The CDR3 DNA reads as TGTGCCAGCAGCCACCCGGGAGGTAGCGGGGGGGCTCCTGTAGATACGCAGTATTTT.

This chain links TRBV27 with TRBJ2-5; D is undetermined. The length of the CDR3 is 13 residues. Germline V gene lookup returns CDR1 MNHEY and CDR2 SMNVEV (reference sequence). Trimming took off 5 bases at V and 2 bases at J, with 9 bases between the two ends. The CDR3 DNA sequence: TGTGCCAGCAGTATTATCGCGCAAGAGACCCAGTACTTC. This sequence encodes CASSIIAQETQYF.

This clonotype was recorded a few times. Given a much more abundant clone one base away, this may be a read error. This chain uses TRBV28 with TRBJ1-2; tentatively, D is TRBD1 (6 bases). Trimming removed 5 bases at V and 3 bases at J, with 16 bases between. The CDR3 extends over 15 amino acids. Per the germline V gene, CDR1 is MDHEN and CDR2 is SYDVKM. Written as DNA, the CDR3 is TGTGCCAGCAGTCCCTGGGGGGGGCTTGACTATGGCTACACCTTC. Protein sequence: CASSPWGGLDYGYTF.

The rearrangement joins TRBV4-3 to TRBJ1-1; 8 positions match TRBD1. Germline CDR1 LGHNA, CDR2 YSLEER. V lost 2 bases to trimming and J lost 5 bases; unmatched junction nucleotides: 10. There are 16 residues in the CDR3. Here the CDR3 DNA reads TGCGCCAGCAGCCAATCAGGCCGACAGGGGCGAACTGAAGCTTTCTTT. Amino acids: CASSQSGRQGRTEAFF.

In its sample, this clonotype was seen many times. V is TRBV7-2 and J is TRBJ1-2, with 10 bases identical to TRBD1. In germline, CDR1 is SGHTA, CDR2 FQGNSA. The CDR3 sequence is 15 residues long. Trimming at V came to 11 bases and at J to 8 bases, leaving 17 bases not matched to a gene. This CDR3 is CAAAPGTGDPGGYTF. CDR3 nucleotides: TGTGCCGCAGCTCCCGGGACAGGGGATCCGGGAGGCTACACCTTC. Variable domain in full (rest from reference TRBV7-2 and TRBJ1-2): GAGVSQSPSNKVTEKGKDVELRCDPISGHTALYWYRQSLGQGLEFLIYFQGNSAPDKSGLPSDRFSAERTGGSVSTLTIQRTQQEDSAVYLCAAAPGTGDPGGYTFGSGTRLTVV.

This clonotype was seen ten or more times. V usage is TRBV4-2 and J usage is TRBJ1-6; D gene ambiguous. The germline V gene encodes CDR1 LGHNA and CDR2 YNFKEQ. The V end was cut by 1 base, the J end by 13 bases, with 17 bases between. CDR3 length: 15 amino acids. CDR3 amino acids: CASSQGFLRWSPLHF. CDR3 nucleotides: TGTGCCAGCAGCCAAGGGTTTCTCCGGTGGTCGCCCCTCCACTTT.

This clonotype turned up a few times. The chain recombines TRBV11-2 with TRBJ1-2; D is unclear. Per the germline V gene, CDR1 is SGHAT and CDR2 is FQNNGV. The V gene lost 0 bases and the J gene lost 2 bases, with 10 bases spanning the gap. This CDR3 spans 15 amino acids. CDR3 in amino acids: CASSLDSGPNYGYTF. The DNA for the CDR3 is TGTGCCAGCAGCTTAGATTCCGGGCCCAACTATGGCTACACCTTC.

This clonotype has at least ten counts. The gene calls are TRBV7-6 and TRBJ2-7; TRBD1 might be the D (5 bases). The CDR3 has 16 residues. V gave up 5 bases and J gave up 4 bases, with 21 bases separating them. CDR1 and CDR2 from the germline V gene are SGHVS and FNYEAQ. CDR3 in amino acids: CASSTGKSRDDYEQYV. CDR3 coding DNA: TGTGCCAGCAGCACGGGTAAAAGCAGGGATGATTACGAGCAGTACGTC.

This clonotype was seen at least ten times. The chain combines TRBV7-8 with TRBJ1-5, with D perhaps TRBD1 (5 bases). CDR3 length: 14 residues. The V end was cut by 1 base, the J end by 11 bases, with 15 bases between. Looked up from germline, CDR1 is SGHVS and CDR2 is FQNEAQ. The CDR3 DNA reads as TGTGCCAGCAGCTTAGGTGGGGCCCACCTGGCCCAGCATTTT. It encodes CASSLGGAHLAQHF.

The table lists this clonotype with many counts. The V gene is TRBV2, the J gene TRBJ2-3; 13 positions match TRBD2. CDR1 and CDR2 (germline): SNHLY, FYNNEI. CDR3 length: 21 residues. The V gene end was trimmed by 1 base and the J gene end by 2 bases; junction bases not matched to a gene: 15. CDR3 coding DNA: TGTGCCAGCAGTGAAGAAGGGACTAGCGGGAATCCAGGGGAGATCACAGATACGCAGTATTTT. The encoded protein is CASSEEGTSGNPGEITDTQYF.

This chain links TRBV20-1 with TRBJ2-3, with TRBD2 matching 14 bases. The J segment lost 0 bases and the V segment lost 5 bases, leaving 10 bases of the junction unmatched. This CDR3 contains 18 residues. Germline lookup yields CDR1 DFQATT and CDR2 SNEGSKA (reference sequence). For the CDR3, the DNA is TGCAGTGCTGATGGGACTAGCGGGAGTCTGGGGAGCACAGATACGCAGTATTTT. It specifies CSADGTSGSLGSTDTQYF.

This clonotype showed up many times. The chain is built from TRBV30 and TRBJ2-3, with D perhaps TRBD2 (5 bases). V was trimmed by 3 bases and J by 4 bases, leaving 14 bases between them. Germline V gives CDR1 GTSNPN, CDR2 SVGIG (reference sequence). The CDR3 sequence is 14 residues long. CDR3 protein: CAWSLLGGSDTQYF. As DNA, the CDR3 is TGTGCCTGGAGCTTACTAGGAGGTTCAGATACGCAGTATTTT.

This clonotype was recorded at least ten times. The V gene is TRBV11-2, the J gene TRBJ2-1, with 8 bases matching TRBD1. This CDR3 spans 16 amino acids. From germline, CDR1 is SGHAT and CDR2 FQNNGV. Unmatched junction bases numbered 8, after V lost 5 bases and J lost 2 bases. CDR3 residues: CASSRHPGQAYNEQFF. CDR3 nucleotide sequence: TGTGCCAGCAGCCGGCATCCGGGACAGGCCTACAATGAGCAGTTCTTC.

To note about this clonotype: A far larger clone is one base from this, pointing to a likely read error. This chain links TRBV7-3 with TRBJ2-3; 9 nucleotides agree with TRBD1. The J call could be wrong; TRBJ2-7 is a better fit for the DNA end. The CDR3 extends over 14 amino acids. Germline V gene lookup returns CDR1 SGHTA and CDR2 FQGTGA. CDR3 amino acids: CASSSLGTGYEQYF. In DNA, the CDR3 is TGTGCCAGCAGCTCCCTCGGGACAGGGTATGAGCAGTACTTC.

This clonotype was observed many times. The chain is built from TRBV6-1 and TRBJ2-3, with TRBD2 matching 10 bases. Trimming took 7 bases from V and 3 from J; bases not matched to a gene: 10. This CDR3 comprises 16 residues. Per germline, CDR1 MNHNS and CDR2 SASEGT. The CDR3 region has the DNA TGTGCCAGCACCGTAAGGACTAGCGGCACAACAGATACGCAGTATTTT. It is translated as CASTVRTSGTTDTQYF.